The 9 T cell receptor beta chains presented below share a single source sample, sequenced in a study of blood T cell repertoires in COVID-19. Sequencing was performed with immunoSEQ multiplex PCR; in TCRdb, only in-frame clones are kept and a portion is missing. This sample has 250,000 to 350,000 clones, with around 89% found just once. Specimen: peripheral blood. Receptors were obtained from a man aged 30-40 years with acute or convalescent COVID-19.

This clone was counted between two and nine times. The rearrangement uses TRBV18 and TRBJ1-1; unclear D gene. This CDR3 has 14 amino acids. V was cut by 3 bases and J by 1 base, with 9 bases left in between. The germline V gene encodes CDR1 KGHSH and CDR2 LQKENI. CDR3 in DNA: TGTGCCAGCTCACCTTTATCTCGGAACACTGAAGCTTTCTTT. It codes for CASSPLSRNTEAFF. Complete variable domain (other parts from reference TRBV18 and TRBJ1-1): NAGVMQNPRHLVRRRGQEARLRCSPMKGHSHVYWYRQLPEEGLKFMVYLQKENIIDESGMPKERFSAEFPKEGPSILRIQQVVRGDSAAYFCASSPLSRNTEAFFGQGTRLTVV.

The V call is TRBV27, the J call TRBJ1-1; D gene uncertain. The CDR3 extends over 15 amino acids. CDR1 is MNHEY, CDR2 SMNVEV, per germline (reference sequence). The V end was cut by 1 base, the J end by 2 bases, with 11 bases between. This CDR3 is CASSLWAALNTEAFF. The CDR3 DNA reads as TGTGCCAGCAGTTTATGGGCCGCCCTAAACACTGAAGCTTTCTTT.

The chain carries TRBV21-1 and TRBJ1-1; no DNA check was done on the table's D call, TRBD1. TRBV21-1 corresponds to a pseudogene. The CDR3 length is 14 residues. Here the CDR3 reads CASSRSRLNTEAFF. CDR3 DNA sequence: TGTGCCAGCAGCAGATCCAGGTTGAACACTGAAGCTTTCTTT.

CDR3: CASSQYDKFSTDTQYF. In DNA form, the CDR3 reads TGTGCCAGCAGCCAATACGACAAGTTTAGCACAGATACGCAGTATTTT. This chain links TRBV9 with TRBJ2-3, with D hard to call. The CDR3 extends over 16 amino acids. Trimming shortened V by 4 bases and J by 0 bases, and 15 bases separated the two germline ends. Germline V CDR1 and CDR2: SGDLS, YYNGEE.

This clone has just one count. The chain combines TRBV29-1 with TRBJ2-1; 12 nucleotides match TRBD1. Germline loops: CDR1 SQVTM, CDR2 ANQGSEA. This CDR3 comprises 14 residues. J was trimmed by 3 bases and V by 4 bases; bases with no gene match: 1. CDR3 region: CSVGDRGLYNEQFF. The CDR3 DNA is TGCAGCGTTGGGGACAGGGGGCTCTACAATGAGCAGTTCTTC.

The chain is built from TRBV2 and TRBJ1-5; D gene ambiguous. There are 15 residues in the CDR3. Germline values: CDR1 SNHLY, CDR2 FYNNEI. V was cut by 3 bases and J by 0 bases, with 9 bases left in between. The CDR3 DNA follows: TGTGCCAGCAGTGATGACAAGTTTAGCAATCAGCCCCAGCATTTT. Its protein is CASSDDKFSNQPQHF.

The chain uses TRBV6-5 and TRBJ2-5, with TRBD1 as a possible D gene (5 bases). The germline V and J ends were trimmed by 2 bases and 2 bases, with 9 bases remaining between them. The CDR3 spans 14 residues. Germline CDR1 reads MNHEY; CDR2 reads SVGAGI. The CDR3 DNA is TGTGCCAGCAGTTACCGTAGGGGACAAGAGACCCAGTACTTC. Protein sequence: CASSYRRGQETQYF.

The J gene is TRBJ2-1, the V gene TRBV29-1, with 12 nucleotides matching TRBD1. Germline trimming cut 5 bases from V and 7 bases from J; bases unmatched to any gene: 6. CDR3 size: 14 residues. CDR1 and CDR2 (germline): SQVTM, ANQGSEA. The chain's CDR3 is CSVTRDRGLNEQFF. The CDR3 DNA is TGCAGCGTTACCCGGGACAGGGGGCTTAATGAGCAGTTCTTC.

There are a few counts of this clone. V gene TRBV2 combines with J gene TRBJ1-5; possibly TRBD1 for D (6 bases). The length of the CDR3 is 13 residues. Germline CDR1 is SNHLY and CDR2 is FYNNEI. V gave up 6 bases and J gave up 9 bases, with 15 bases separating them. In DNA form, the CDR3 reads TGTGCCAGCAGGGACAGTACCCCATCGCCCCAGCATTTT. Translating it yields CASRDSTPSPQHF.